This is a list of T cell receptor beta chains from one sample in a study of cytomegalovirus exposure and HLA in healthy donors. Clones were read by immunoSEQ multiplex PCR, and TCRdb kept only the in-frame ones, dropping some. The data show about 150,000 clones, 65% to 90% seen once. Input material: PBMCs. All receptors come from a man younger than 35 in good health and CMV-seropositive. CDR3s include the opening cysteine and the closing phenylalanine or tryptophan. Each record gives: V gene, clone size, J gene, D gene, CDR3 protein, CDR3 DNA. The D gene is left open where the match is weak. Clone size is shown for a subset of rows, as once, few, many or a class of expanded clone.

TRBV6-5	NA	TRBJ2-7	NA	CASSYEGNYEQYF	TGTGCCAGCAGTTACGAGGGTAACTACGAGCAGTACTTC
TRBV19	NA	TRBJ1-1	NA	CASRRNTEAFF	TGTGCCAGTAGGAGGAACACTGAAGCTTTCTTT
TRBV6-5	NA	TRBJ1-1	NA	CASSYRGGVEAFF	TGTGCCAGCAGTTACAGGGGAGGGGTTGAAGCTTTCTTT
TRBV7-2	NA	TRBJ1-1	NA	CASSPQGYTEAFF	TGTGCCAGCAGCCCGCAGGGTTACACTGAAGCTTTCTTT
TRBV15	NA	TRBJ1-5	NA	CATSGGRSSNQPQHF	TGTGCCACCAGCGGAGGCAGGTCGAGCAATCAGCCCCAGCATTTT
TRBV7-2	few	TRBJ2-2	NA	CASSLLVPGELFF	TGTGCCAGCAGCCTACTAGTCCCCGGGGAGCTGTTTTTT
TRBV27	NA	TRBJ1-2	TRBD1	CASSLSQQGAYGGYTF	TGTGCCAGCAGTTTGTCCCAACAGGGGGCGTACGGCGGCTACACCTTC
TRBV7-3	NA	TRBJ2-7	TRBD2	CASSLAGGEQYF	TGTGCCAGCAGCCTAGCGGGAGGCGAGCAGTACTTC
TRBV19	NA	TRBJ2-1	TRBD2	CASRDRGEGLNEQFF	TGTGCCAGTAGAGATCGGGGGGAGGGCCTTAATGAGCAGTTCTTC
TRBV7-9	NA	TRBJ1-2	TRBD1	CASSLSDRGRHYGYTF	TGTGCCAGCAGCTTATCCGACAGGGGCCGACACTATGGCTACACCTTC
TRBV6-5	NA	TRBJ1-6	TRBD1	CASSAPGQYNSPLHF	TGTGCCAGCAGTGCACCGGGACAGTATAATTCACCCCTCCACTTT
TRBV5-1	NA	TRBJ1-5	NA	CASSLAGETGSSNQPQHF	TGCGCCAGCAGCTTGGCCGGGGAAACGGGTTCGAGCAATCAGCCCCAGCATTTT
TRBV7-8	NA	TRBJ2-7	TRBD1	CATFRTGSNEQYF	TGTGCCACCTTTCGGACAGGGTCCAACGAGCAGTACTTC
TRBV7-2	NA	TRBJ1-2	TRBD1	CASSLGDRINYGYTF	TGTGCCAGCAGCCTCGGGGACAGGATAAACTATGGCTACACCTTC
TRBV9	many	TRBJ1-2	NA	CASSERQNNYGYTF	TGTGCCAGCAGCGAACGACAGAATAACTATGGCTACACCTTC
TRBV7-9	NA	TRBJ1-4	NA	CASSLVGWGAVEKLFF	TGTGCCAGCAGCTTAGTTGGATGGGGCGCGGTTGAAAAACTGTTTTTT
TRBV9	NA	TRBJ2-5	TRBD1	CASSPGQEETQYF	TGTGCCAGCAGCCCAGGACAGGAGGAGACCCAGTACTTC
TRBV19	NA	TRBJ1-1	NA	CASSTGGAGATEAFF	TGTGCCAGTAGTACTGGGGGCGCCGGGGCCACTGAAGCTTTCTTT